A single T cell receptor beta chain is shown here with its context. The data stem from a study of radiation and T cells in renal cell carcinoma. Sequencing used immunoSEQ multiplex PCR; TCRdb keeps in-frame clones, though not all of them. The table shows approximately 80,000 clones, with about 89% occurring only once. The V and J ends lost 2 bases and 2 bases respectively, with 8 bases between them. This CDR3 comprises 14 residues. From germline, CDR1 is SGDLS and CDR2 YYNGEE. Documented time point: blood 4 weeks post-SBRT, at nephrectomy. Treatment noted: 15 Gy SBRT to primary tumor, nephrectomy 4 weeks later. Nephrectomy followed 15 Gy stereotactic body radiation by 4 weeks. The tumor was a clear cell renal cell carcinoma.

This TCR came from a woman between 70 and 85 years old with renal cell carcinoma. This chain uses TRBV9 with TRBJ2-1; D is uncertain. Sequencing used blood, obtained from a patient whose treatment included radiotherapy and nephrectomy. The CDR3 DNA is TGTGCCAGCAGCGTGTCGGTCACCTACAATGAGCAGTTCTTC. This translates into CASSVSVTYNEQFF.